The 31 T cell receptor beta chains reported below all come from one sample, sequenced in a study of early T cells in non-severe SARS-CoV-2 infection. TCRdb used MiXCR to reprocess the 5' RACE reads, holding one entry per CDR3 protein. This sample carries about 64,000 distinct CDR3 sequences, 18% of them seen once, and the ten largest clones take approximately 9%. Sequenced material: whole blood, taken at baseline. These receptors all stem from an adult who was a healthcare worker with PCR-confirmed SARS-CoV-2 infection or an uninfected control (not recorded which).

Concerning this clonotype: A read error may produce the germline difference seen at one junction end. The gene calls are TRBV5-1 and TRBJ1-4; perhaps TRBD1 as D (6 bases). The CDR3 has 15 residues. Germline V gene data show CDR1 as SGHRS and CDR2 as YFSETQ. The CDR3 DNA reads as TGCGCTAGCAGCATTCAGGGGAATACGAATGAAAAACTGTTTTTT. Translation gives CASSIQGNTNEKLFF.

V is TRBV18 and J is TRBJ1-1; the D gene is possibly TRBD1 (5 bases). The V and J ends lost 1 base and 1 base respectively, with 10 bases between them. CDR1 is KGHSH and CDR2 is LQKENI in the germline V gene. The CDR3 runs to 15 residues. CDR3 residues: CASSPRGGENTEAFF. In DNA form, the CDR3 reads TGTGCCAGCTCACCACGGGGAGGGGAGAACACTGAAGCTTTCTTT.

This chain connects TRBV19 to TRBJ2-3; D is unclear. Germline assignment: CDR1 LNHDA and CDR2 SQIVND (reference sequence). This CDR3 contains 14 residues. The V gene lost 7 bases and the J gene lost 0 bases, with 11 bases spanning the gap. The CDR3 bases are TGTGCCAGTAAAGACATAAGTAGCACAGATACGCAGTATTTT. It specifies CASKDISSTDTQYF.

This clonotype was counted between two and nine times. The chain links TRBV12-3 or TRBV12-4 to TRBJ2-2; D may match TRBD1 or TRBD2 (5 bases each). Trimming stripped 6 bases from V and 1 base from J, with 15 bases between. This CDR3 region has 16 residues. The CDR3 region is CASSHEARGNTGELFF. The CDR3 region has the DNA TGTGCCAGCAGCCACGAGGCGAGGGGGAACACCGGGGAGCTGTTTTTT.

This clonotype came up many times. The rearrangement joins TRBV2 to TRBJ2-7; D might be TRBD2 (5 bases). The V gene's germline CDR1 is SNHLY and CDR2 FYNNEI. CDR3 length: 13 residues. V lost 10 bases and J 2 bases, leaving 15 bases between the germline ends. This CDR3 reads CATGSGPAYEQYF. The CDR3 DNA follows: TGTGCCACGGGGTCAGGTCCAGCCTACGAGCAGTACTTC.

The V call is TRBV20-1, the J call TRBJ2-3, with TRBD2 identical over 9 bases. The V segment lost 3 bases and the J segment 3 bases; nucleotides outside the gene matches: 1. The CDR3 is 13 residues long. Germline V gives CDR1 DFQATT, CDR2 SNEGSKA (reference sequence). CDR3 loop: CSASLAGTDTQYF. CDR3 nucleotides: TGCAGTGCTAGCCTAGCGGGGACAGATACGCAGTATTTT.

This clonotype turned up a few times. The chain employs TRBV11-3 and TRBJ1-4, with TRBD1 as a possible D gene (6 bases). The V end lost 2 bases, the J end lost 5 bases, and 12 bases lay between the germline ends. Per germline, CDR1 SGHNT and CDR2 YENEEA. The CDR3 extends over 15 amino acids. DNA of the CDR3: TGTGCCAGCAGCTTAACCGGGACACTAAATGAAAAACTGTTTTTT. This translates into CASSLTGTLNEKLFF.

For this clonotype: One end of the junction does not line up with germline, which may come from a read error. This chain joins TRBV28 and TRBJ1-1; unclear D gene. This CDR3 has 13 residues. Germline V gene lookup returns CDR1 MDHEN and CDR2 SYDVKM. CDR3 loop: CASSLLAVITQIF. The CDR3 coding sequence is TGTGCCAGCAGTTTATTGGCAGTGATCACACAGATCTTT. Drawing the rest from reference TRBV28 and TRBJ1-1, the complete variable domain is DVKVTQSSRYLVKRTGEKVFLECVQDMDHENMFWYRQDPGLGLRLIYFSYDVKMKEKGDIPEGYSVSREKKERFSLILESASTNQTSMYLCASSLLAVITQIFGQGTRLTVV.

The CDR3 region is CASSQAPGGSGANVLTF. Written as DNA, the CDR3 is TGTGCCAGCAGCCAAGCCCCAGGGGGCTCTGGGGCCAACGTCCTGACTTTC. This chain joins TRBV7-9 and TRBJ2-6; 7 bases fit TRBD1. From germline, CDR1 is SEHNR and CDR2 FQNEAQ (reference sequence). The CDR3 is 17 residues long. V trimming: 5 bases; J trimming: 0 bases; junction bases outside the gene matches: 7.

The genes are TRBV20-1 and TRBJ2-1; possible D gene TRBD2, 5 bases. CDR1 is DFQATT and CDR2 is SNEGSKA in the germline V gene (reference sequence). Trimming took 2 bases from V and 0 from J, leaving 8 bases between them. This CDR3 has 14 residues. This chain's CDR3 is CSARISVSYNEQFF. CDR3 in DNA: TGCAGTGCTAGAATTAGCGTCTCCTACAATGAGCAGTTCTTC.

This clonotype has only a few counts. V and J are TRBV7-2 and TRBJ1-3, with 7 bases lining up with TRBD1. With 4 bases clipped from V and 4 bases from J, the junction kept 7 bases outside the gene matches. This CDR3 has 15 residues. Germline loops: CDR1 SGHTA, CDR2 FQGNSA. The CDR3 coding sequence is TGTGCCAGCAGCTATGACAGGGCAGAAGGAAACACCATATATTTT. This codes for CASSYDRAEGNTIYF.

The genes are TRBV10-3 and TRBJ2-7; 7 nucleotides agree with TRBD1. The ends lost 10 bases at V and 1 base at J; junction bases unmatched: 4. Germline V gene data show CDR1 as ENHRY and CDR2 as SYGVKD. The CDR3 is 12 residues long. The chain's CDR3 is CANRDSSYEQYF. CDR3 nucleotide sequence: TGTGCCAACCGGGACAGTTCCTACGAGCAGTACTTC.

The gene calls are TRBV5-1 and TRBJ1-5, with D uncertain. This CDR3 region has 15 residues. Trimming cost V 1 base and J 1 base, with 9 bases left between them. Germline-derived CDR1 and CDR2 are SGHRS and YFSETQ. CDR3 amino acids: CASSLMGGSNQPQHF. As DNA, the CDR3 is TGCGCCAGCAGCTTGATGGGAGGAAGCAATCAGCCCCAGCATTTT.

This clonotype was found many times. The chain joins TRBV7-9 to TRBJ2-2; 8 nucleotides line up with TRBD1. Germline CDR1 and CDR2: SEHNR and FQNEAQ (reference sequence). The junction had 3 bases not matched to a gene; V was cut back by 2 bases and J by 4 bases. There are 15 residues in the CDR3. The CDR3 sequence is CASSLWDRLTGELFF. The CDR3, as DNA: TGTGCCAGCAGCTTATGGGACAGGCTCACCGGGGAGCTGTTTTTT. Variable domain in full (rest from reference TRBV7-9 and TRBJ2-2): DTGVSQNPRHKITKRGQNVTFRCDPISEHNRLYWYRQTLGQGPEFLTYFQNEAQLEKSRLLSDRFSAERPKGSFSTLEIQRTEQGDSAMYLCASSLWDRLTGELFFGEGSRLTVL.

This clonotype was recorded a few times. This rearrangement joins TRBV9 to TRBJ2-5, with D perhaps TRBD2 (7 bases). V dropped 0 bases and J dropped 4 bases, with 16 bases sitting between them. This CDR3 spans 16 amino acids. Looked up from germline, CDR1 is SGDLS and CDR2 is YYNGEE. The CDR3 here is CASSVVGGAQGETQYF. CDR3 coding DNA: TGTGCCAGCAGCGTAGTTGGGGGGGCACAGGGAGAGACCCAGTACTTC.

The V and J genes are TRBV18 and TRBJ1-5, with D unresolved. Trimming stripped 3 bases from V and 4 bases from J, with 19 bases between. Per germline, CDR1 KGHSH and CDR2 LQKENI. The CDR3 runs 17 residues. In DNA form, the CDR3 reads TGTGCCAGCTCACCTCGAGGAGGTCCCGAACAAAATCAGCCCCAGCATTTT. This sequence encodes CASSPRGGPEQNQPQHF. The entire variable domain, with the rest obtained from reference TRBV18 and TRBJ1-5, is as follows: NAGVMQNPRHLVRRRGQEARLRCSPMKGHSHVYWYRQLPEEGLKFMVYLQKENIIDESGMPKERFSAEFPKEGPSILRIQQVVRGDSAAYFCASSPRGGPEQNQPQHFGDGTRLSIL.

The CDR3 DNA is TGTGCCAGCAGTGGGGGACTAGCGGGCACAGATACGCAGTATTTT. Residues: CASSGGLAGTDTQYF. The V and J genes are TRBV12-3 or TRBV12-4 and TRBJ2-3; 11 bases are a match to TRBD2. V shed 5 bases and J 1 base; nucleotides not matched to a gene: 2. This CDR3 region has 15 residues.

This clonotype has ten or more counts. The chain recombines TRBV6-5 with TRBJ2-7; 7 nucleotides line up with TRBD1. In germline, CDR1 is MNHEY, CDR2 SVGAGI. Trimming cost V 6 bases and J 6 bases; bases outside gene matches: 5. This CDR3 is built from 12 residues. CDR3 sequence reads: CASRNRGGEQYF. The DNA of the CDR3 is TGTGCCAGCAGGAACAGGGGCGGCGAGCAGTACTTC.

This clonotype was recorded a few times. The CDR3 spells CASSPSGWKQETQYF. CDR3 nucleotides: TGTGCCAGCAGCCCCTCGGGGTGGAAACAAGAGACCCAGTACTTC. This chain uses TRBV3-1 with TRBJ2-5; tentative D call: TRBD2 (5 bases). From germline, CDR1 is LGHDT and CDR2 YNNKEL (reference sequence). This CDR3 comprises 15 residues. V was trimmed by 4 bases and J by 2 bases, leaving 14 bases between them.

The rearrangement uses TRBV6-1 and TRBJ1-4; 8 bases are a match to TRBD1. Germline V gene data show CDR1 as MNHNS and CDR2 as SASEGT. The V and J ends lost 6 bases and 11 bases, in that order; junction bases with no gene match: 5. This CDR3 contains 12 residues. Here the CDR3 reads CASSQGAIKLFF. The CDR3 DNA reads as TGTGCCAGCAGCCAGGGGGCAATTAAACTGTTTTTT.

The chain combines TRBV6-2 or TRBV6-3 with TRBJ1-2; tentatively, D is TRBD1 (5 bases). CDR3 length: 15 amino acids. In germline, CDR1 is MNHEY, CDR2 SVGEGT. V was cut by 5 bases and J by 5 bases, with 18 bases left in between. The CDR3: CASSNSGTSSYGYTF. The CDR3 DNA reads as TGTGCCAGCAGTAATTCCGGGACGTCTTCATATGGCTACACCTTC.

The CDR3 protein is CASSPIGRHTQYF. DNA for the CDR3: TGTGCCAGCAGCCCCATAGGCAGGCATACGCAGTATTTT. The V gene is TRBV7-2, the J gene TRBJ2-3, with no clear D. Germline V gene sequence: CDR1 SGHTA, CDR2 FQGNSA. V was trimmed by 5 bases and J by 7 bases, leaving 13 bases between them. The CDR3 is 13 amino acids.

The sample holds a few counts of this clonotype. This chain joins TRBV25-1 and TRBJ1-2, with 9 bases identical to TRBD1. J was trimmed by 7 bases and V by 1 base; bases with no gene match: 10. CDR1 MGHDK and CDR2 SYGVNS come from the germline V gene. The CDR3 has 16 amino acids. The CDR3 DNA reads as TGTGCCAGCAGTGAATTTGGACAGGGGTTCTCTGGTGGCTACACCTTC. As protein: CASSEFGQGFSGGYTF.

This clonotype came up many times. The chain is built from TRBV20-1 and TRBJ1-2; possible D gene TRBD1, 5 bases. The germline V gene encodes CDR1 DFQATT and CDR2 SNEGSKA (reference sequence). This CDR3 comprises 13 residues. Trimming removed 3 bases from V and 8 bases from J, with 16 bases in between. CDR3 protein: CSASNWQGKGYTF. The CDR3 DNA is TGCAGTGCTAGTAATTGGCAGGGAAAAGGCTACACCTTC.

This clonotype was found many times. The rearrangement uses TRBV29-1 and TRBJ1-1; TRBD1 aligns across 9 bases. V was clipped by 6 bases and J by 8 bases; unmatched bases: 7. The length of the CDR3 is 12 residues. Germline V lookup: CDR1 SQVTM, CDR2 ANQGSEA. The CDR3 reads CSVLTGGGEAFF. CDR3 sequence (DNA): TGCAGCGTACTGACAGGGGGAGGAGAAGCTTTCTTT.

CDR3 region: CSARQARRGTGELFF. The CDR3 DNA is TGCAGTGCTAGGCAAGCGCGACGAGGGACCGGGGAGCTGTTTTTT. This rearrangement joins TRBV20-1 to TRBJ2-2; TRBD2 is a possible D gene (5 bases). Per the germline V gene, CDR1 is DFQATT and CDR2 is SNEGSKA (reference sequence). Deletions cut 3 bases from V and 5 bases from J, with 16 bases between. The CDR3 has 15 residues.

A few counts support this clonotype. The chain is built from TRBV30 and TRBJ1-1, with D uncertain. The CDR3 runs to 13 residues. Trimming left V 0 bases short and J 4 bases short, with 9 bases between. Germline CDR1 reads GTSNPN; CDR2 reads SVGIG (reference sequence). CDR3 residues: CAWSVDRSTEAFF. CDR3 DNA sequence: TGTGCCTGGAGTGTAGACCGAAGCACTGAAGCTTTCTTT.

This clonotype was recorded a few times. A read error is likely, as this CDR3 ends without the conserved phenylalanine or tryptophan. No DNA is shown, since the ends of the CDR3 on it are uncertain; the CDR3 is the one TCRdb lists. V gene TRBV10-3 combines with J gene TRBJ2-7. CDR1 and CDR2 from the germline V gene are ENHRY and SYGVKD. The CDR3 adds up to 10 amino acids, both ends counted. CDR3 residues: CAITPFMDDS.

This clonotype is a singleton in its sample. The genes are TRBV28 and TRBJ2-7, with D unresolved. CDR1 and CDR2 from the germline V gene are MDHEN and SYDVKM. There are 13 residues in the CDR3. Between the trimmed V and J ends, which lost 9 bases and 3 bases, there was a span of 15 bases. CDR3 sequence (DNA): TGTGCCAGAGGGTCAGCCGGAATCTACGAGCAGTACTTC. As protein: CARGSAGIYEQYF. Full variable domain (outside the CDR3, taken from reference TRBV28 and TRBJ2-7): DVKVTQSSRYLVKRTGEKVFLECVQDMDHENMFWYRQDPGLGLRLIYFSYDVKMKEKGDIPEGYSVSREKKERFSLILESASTNQTSMYLCARGSAGIYEQYFGPGTRLTVT.

J is TRBJ1-1 and V is TRBV28, with TRBD1 matching 11 bases. Losses at the gene ends were 4 bases for V and 6 bases for J; bases not matched to a gene: 10. The CDR3 runs to 16 residues. The germline gives CDR1 MDHEN, CDR2 SYDVKM. In nucleotides, the CDR3 is TGTGCCAGCAGTTCTGGACAGGGGGCATCATCGGCTGAAGCTTTCTTT. It yields the protein CASSSGQGASSAEAFF.

The CDR3, as DNA: TGTGCCAGCAGCCGCGGAGGGGGGCAGTTAAGTGGCAATGAGCAGTTCTTC. It is translated as CASSRGGGQLSGNEQFF. The rearrangement uses TRBV4-2 and TRBJ2-1; D assignment may be TRBD1 or TRBD2 (6 bases each). V was pared by 4 bases and J by 6 bases, with 22 bases between. The CDR3 spans 17 residues. Looked up from germline, CDR1 is LGHNA and CDR2 is YNFKEQ.